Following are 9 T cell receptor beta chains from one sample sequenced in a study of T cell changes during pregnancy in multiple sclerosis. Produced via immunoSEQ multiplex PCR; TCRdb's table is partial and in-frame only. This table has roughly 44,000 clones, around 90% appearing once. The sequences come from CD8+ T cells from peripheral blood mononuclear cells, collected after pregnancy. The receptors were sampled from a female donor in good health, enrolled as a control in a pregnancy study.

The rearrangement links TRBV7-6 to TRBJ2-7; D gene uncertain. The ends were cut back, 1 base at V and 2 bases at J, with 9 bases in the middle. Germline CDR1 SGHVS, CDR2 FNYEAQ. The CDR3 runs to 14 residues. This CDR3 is CASSLGTAAYEQYF. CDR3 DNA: TGTGCCAGCAGCTTAGGAACAGCTGCCTACGAGCAGTACTTC.

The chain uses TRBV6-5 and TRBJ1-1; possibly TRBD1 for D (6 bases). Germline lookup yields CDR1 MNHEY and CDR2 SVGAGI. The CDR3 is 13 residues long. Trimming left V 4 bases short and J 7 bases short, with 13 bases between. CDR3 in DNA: TGTGCCAGCAGTTCCGACAGGTATCTTGAAGCTTTCTTT. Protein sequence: CASSSDRYLEAFF.

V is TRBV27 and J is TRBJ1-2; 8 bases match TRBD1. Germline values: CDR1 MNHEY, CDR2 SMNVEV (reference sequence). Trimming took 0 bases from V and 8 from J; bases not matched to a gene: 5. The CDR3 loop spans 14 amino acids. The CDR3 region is CASSLSAGGRGYTF. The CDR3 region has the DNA TGTGCCAGCAGTTTATCGGCAGGGGGCCGCGGCTACACCTTC.

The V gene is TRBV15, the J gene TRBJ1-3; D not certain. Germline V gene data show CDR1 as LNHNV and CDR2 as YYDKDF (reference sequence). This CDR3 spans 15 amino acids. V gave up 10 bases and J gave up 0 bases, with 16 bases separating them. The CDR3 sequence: CASSSTDNSGNTIYF. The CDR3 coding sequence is TGTGCCAGCTCCTCTACAGACAACTCTGGAAACACCATATATTTT.

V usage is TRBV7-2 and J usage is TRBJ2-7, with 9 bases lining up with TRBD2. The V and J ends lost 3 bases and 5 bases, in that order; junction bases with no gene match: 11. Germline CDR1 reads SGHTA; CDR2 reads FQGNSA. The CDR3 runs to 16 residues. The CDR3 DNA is TGTGCCAGCAGCTTGGGGAGCGGGGGGCCGGTCGACGAGCAGTACTTC. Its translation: CASSLGSGGPVDEQYF.

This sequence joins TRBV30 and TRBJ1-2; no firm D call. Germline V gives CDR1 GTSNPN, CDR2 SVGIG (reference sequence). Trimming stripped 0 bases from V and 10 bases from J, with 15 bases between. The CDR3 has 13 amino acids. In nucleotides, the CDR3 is TGTGCCTGGAGTGTGGTGACGATGGGAGTCTACACCTTC. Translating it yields CAWSVVTMGVYTF.

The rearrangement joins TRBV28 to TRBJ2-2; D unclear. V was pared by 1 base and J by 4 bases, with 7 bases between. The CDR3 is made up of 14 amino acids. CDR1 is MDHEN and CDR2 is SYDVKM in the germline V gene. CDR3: CASSLSGGTGELFF. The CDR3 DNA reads TGTGCCAGCAGTTTATCTGGCGGCACCGGGGAGCTGTTTTTT.

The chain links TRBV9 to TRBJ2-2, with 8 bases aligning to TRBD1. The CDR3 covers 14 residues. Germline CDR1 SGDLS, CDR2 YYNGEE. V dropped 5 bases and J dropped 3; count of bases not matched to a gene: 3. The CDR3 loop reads CASSAGQDTGELFF. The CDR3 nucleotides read TGTGCCAGCAGTGCGGGACAGGACACCGGGGAGCTGTTTTTT.

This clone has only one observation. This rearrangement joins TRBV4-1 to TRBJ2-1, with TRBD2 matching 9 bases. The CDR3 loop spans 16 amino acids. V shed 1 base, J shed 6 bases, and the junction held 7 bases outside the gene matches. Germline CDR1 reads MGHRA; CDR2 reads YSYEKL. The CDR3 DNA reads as TGCGCCAGCAGCCAAGCAAGCGGGGGGAAAGCCAATGAGCAGTTCTTC. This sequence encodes CASSQASGGKANEQFF.